The clone carrying this T cell receptor beta chain was seen at least ten times. Its antigen is still unknown. Preparation of the TCRbeta library involved a method that used unique molecular identifiers. TCRdb reprocessed the PCR reads with MiXCR, giving one entry per CDR3 protein. Of 250,000 to 300,000 distinct CDR3 sequences in the sample, under 14% were seen once. The source of the sample is a study of T-cell reconstitution after alpha-beta-depleted transplantation in children. Trimming took off 2 bases at V and 10 bases at J, with 9 bases between the two ends. The CDR3 has 13 amino acids. Germline V gene sequence: CDR1 KGHSH, CDR2 LQKENI. Regarding the study as a whole: T-cell counts and diversity at one year post-transplant came mainly from newly produced T cells. The study traced high day-60 TCRbeta diversity in some patients to surviving recipient T cells and thymic progenitors. Alpha-beta T cells present about two months after transplant were reported to originate from several hundred expanded graft clones.

Sequenced material: peripheral blood, taken 180 days after TCRalphabeta/CD19-depleted stem cell transplant. The receptor's source is a male patient aged 2-15 years who had a stem cell transplant for chronic granulomatous disease, so the T cells may come from the graft donor. The chain uses TRBV18 and TRBJ1-6, with D unclear. CDR3 amino acids: CASSPSEGSPLHF. As DNA, the CDR3 is TGTGCCAGCTCACCAAGTGAGGGATCACCCCTCCACTTT.